This passage covers 32 T cell receptor beta chains from one sample sequenced in a study of T cell changes during pregnancy in multiple sclerosis. Libraries were prepared by immunoSEQ multiplex PCR; TCRdb keeps only in-frame clonotypes and omits some of them. The table lists about 100,000 clones, 92% of them singletons. The specimen was peripheral blood, collected after pregnancy. The origin of the receptors is a female donor with multiple sclerosis, enrolled in a pregnancy study.

CDR3 sequence: CASSVLAGDGNEQFF. Here the CDR3 DNA reads TGTGCCAGCAGCGTACTAGCGGGAGATGGCAATGAGCAGTTCTTC. This rearrangement joins TRBV7-2 to TRBJ2-1, with 11 nucleotides matching TRBD2. Germline V gives CDR1 SGHTA, CDR2 FQGNSA. The CDR3 covers 15 residues. V shed 5 bases, J shed 6 bases, and the junction held 6 bases outside the gene matches.

V gene TRBV7-4 combines with J gene TRBJ1-1, with TRBD1 identical over 8 bases. Germline V CDR1 and CDR2: SGHVT, SQSDAQ. V dropped 2 bases and J dropped 4; count of bases not matched to a gene: 6. This CDR3 comprises 15 residues. The CDR3 loop is CASSLQQGVGTEAFF. The CDR3 DNA reads TGTGCCAGCAGCTTACAACAGGGGGTTGGCACTGAAGCTTTCTTT.

To note about this clone: Other DNA sequences in this sample translate to the same CDR3. The chain carries TRBV9 and TRBJ1-4, with D hard to call. The CDR3 runs 14 residues. The V and J ends lost 0 bases and 2 bases respectively, with 5 bases between them. Looked up from germline, CDR1 is SGDLS and CDR2 is YYNGEE. CDR3 coding DNA: TGTGCCAGCAGCGTAGGGGCGACTAATGAAAAACTGTTTTTT. The encoded protein is CASSVGATNEKLFF.

This clone appeared once. The chain has TRBV6-1 and TRBJ1-2, with D unresolved. CDR1 is MNHNS, CDR2 SASEGT, per germline. The CDR3 has 14 amino acids. V lost 0 bases and J lost 4, with 9 bases in between. This CDR3 reads CASSEASSIYGYTF. CDR3 nucleotides: TGTGCCAGCAGTGAAGCGTCCAGTATCTATGGCTACACCTTC.

The chain links TRBV13 to TRBJ2-5; 16 bases fit TRBD2. Germline trimming cut 1 base from V and 1 base from J; bases unmatched to any gene: 15. Germline CDR1 reads PRHDT; CDR2 reads FYEKMQ (reference sequence). This CDR3 contains 22 residues. In DNA, the CDR3 is TGTGCCAGCAGCTTAGTCCCCTCCGGGACTAGCGGGGGGGGGATCGGCCAAGAGACCCAGTACTTC. Residues: CASSLVPSGTSGGGIGQETQYF.

The genes are TRBV15 and TRBJ2-1; D not certain. CDR1 is LNHNV, CDR2 YYDKDF, per germline (reference sequence). Deletions cut 0 bases from V and 1 base from J, with 7 bases between. The CDR3 is 15 residues long. CDR3 bases: TGTGCCACCAGCAGAGACCCCTTTTCCTACAATGAGCAGTTCTTC. Protein product: CATSRDPFSYNEQFF.

The chain uses TRBV6-5 and TRBJ1-2; TRBD1 agrees at 7 bases. CDR3 size: 12 residues. The germline V gene has CDR1 MNHEY and CDR2 SVGAGI. Germline trimming cut 8 bases from V and 4 bases from J; bases unmatched to any gene: 4. CDR3 bases: TGTGCCAGCCGTGCAGGGGGCTATGGCTACACCTTC. Translated, it gives CASRAGGYGYTF.

This chain joins TRBV6-5 and TRBJ2-5; no clear D gene. Germline CDR1 and CDR2: MNHEY and SVGAGI. Trimming took off 3 bases at V and 5 bases at J, with 13 bases between the two ends. The CDR3 spans 14 residues. CDR3 sequence (DNA): TGTGCCAGCAGTTATGACTGGAGTGTCGAGACCCAGTACTTC. It is translated as CASSYDWSVETQYF.

In nucleotides, the CDR3 is TGTGCCAGTAACCCCGGGGGGCCGGCAGATACGCAGTATTTT. This gives the protein CASNPGGPADTQYF. V gene TRBV19 combines with J gene TRBJ2-3; D may be TRBD2 (7 bases). The CDR3 runs to 14 residues. CDR1 is LNHDA, CDR2 SQIVND, per germline (reference sequence). Trimming pared 7 bases from V and 4 bases from J, leaving 15 bases between. The full variable domain, its missing parts supplied by reference TRBV19 and TRBJ2-3, is DGGITQSPKYLFRKEGQNVTLSCEQNLNHDAMYWYRQDPGQGLRLIYYSQIVNDFQKGDIAEGYSVSREKKESFPLTVTSAQKNPTAFYLCASNPGGPADTQYFGPGTRLTVL.

This chain uses TRBV29-1 with TRBJ2-1, with TRBD1 identical over 9 bases. CDR3 length equals 13 residues. V shed 4 bases, J shed 9 bases, and the junction held 7 bases outside the gene matches. Per germline, CDR1 SQVTM and CDR2 ANQGSEA. CDR3 DNA sequence: TGCAGCGTTGGGACAGGGGATTATGGTGAGCAGTTCTTC. Residues: CSVGTGDYGEQFF.

This chain links TRBV7-2 with TRBJ2-3; 13 bases align to TRBD2. The germline CDR1 and CDR2 sequences are SGHTA and FQGNSA. The CDR3 is 17 residues long. Unmatched junction bases numbered 2, after V lost 1 base and J lost 1 base. The CDR3 coding sequence is TGTGCCAGCAGCTTAGGGACTAGCGGGAGCCGCACAGATACGCAGTATTTT. The encoded protein is CASSLGTSGSRTDTQYF.

CDR3 protein: CASSEYPGLSVPYNSPLHF. In nucleotides, the CDR3 is TGTGCCAGCAGCGAATACCCGGGACTTTCAGTGCCCTATAATTCACCCCTCCACTTT. The chain has TRBV7-2 and TRBJ1-6; the D gene is possibly TRBD1 (5 bases). The CDR3 has 19 amino acids. Germline CDR1 and CDR2: SGHTA and FQGNSA. The V gene lost 5 bases and the J gene lost 2 bases, with 22 bases spanning the gap.

This chain joins TRBV27 and TRBJ2-5; D not resolved. Per germline, CDR1 MNHEY and CDR2 SMNVEV (reference sequence). Trimming stripped 3 bases from V and 0 bases from J, with 8 bases between. The CDR3 is made up of 14 amino acids. The CDR3 protein is CASSLLRDQETQYF. DNA of the CDR3: TGTGCCAGCAGTTTGCTCCGGGACCAAGAGACCCAGTACTTC.

The chain is built from TRBV4-2 and TRBJ2-2; 9 bases align to TRBD2. Germline trimming cut 4 bases from V and 3 bases from J; bases unmatched to any gene: 6. CDR1 LGHNA and CDR2 YNFKEQ come from the germline V gene. This CDR3 contains 16 residues. Here the CDR3 DNA reads TGTGCCAGCAGCCCCTTGGGACTAGCTGACACCGGGGAGCTGTTTTTT. This translates into CASSPLGLADTGELFF.

This chain uses TRBV7-3 with TRBJ2-5, with a weak D call TRBD2 (7 bases). Germline V gene data show CDR1 as SGHTA and CDR2 as FQGTGA. There are 15 residues in the CDR3. V was clipped by 8 bases and J by 1 base, with 17 bases between them. The chain's CDR3 is CASAVGGLFQETQYF. As DNA, the CDR3 is TGTGCCAGCGCCGTAGGGGGACTATTCCAAGAGACCCAGTACTTC.

CDR3 amino acids: CASSLTGSTGNTEAFF. CDR3 coding DNA: TGTGCCAGCAGCTTGACAGGGAGTACAGGGAACACTGAAGCTTTCTTT. V and J are TRBV7-2 and TRBJ1-1; TRBD1 matches at 7 bases. Germline CDR1 reads SGHTA; CDR2 reads FQGNSA. The V gene end was trimmed by 3 bases and the J gene end by 1 base; junction bases not matched to a gene: 8. The CDR3 is 16 amino acids.

This clone appeared a single time. The V call is TRBV2, the J call TRBJ1-3; 7 nucleotides agree with TRBD1. Germline V lookup: CDR1 SNHLY, CDR2 FYNNEI. Trimming at V came to 6 bases and at J to 3 bases, leaving 8 bases not matched to a gene. CDR3 length: 15 residues. CDR3 region: CASRGDREGGNTIYF. The CDR3 nucleotides are TGTGCCAGCAGGGGAGACAGGGAAGGTGGAAACACCATATATTTT.

DNA for the CDR3: TGTGCCATCAGGCCTAGCGGGGGTGTAAATGAGCAGTTCTTC. Translation gives CAIRPSGGVNEQFF. The rearrangement uses TRBV10-3 and TRBJ2-1; 10 nucleotides match TRBD2. J gave up 7 bases and V 6 bases, and 6 bases lay outside the gene matches. Germline V gives CDR1 ENHRY, CDR2 SYGVKD. The CDR3 covers 14 residues.

The V call is TRBV15, the J call TRBJ1-1; TRBD1 agrees at 8 bases. This CDR3 contains 17 residues. Germline loops: CDR1 LNHNV, CDR2 YYDKDF (reference sequence). Germline trimming cut 5 bases from V and 1 base from J; bases unmatched to any gene: 12. The CDR3 coding sequence is TGTGCCACCAGCGGCGGACGACAGGGGTTGGCGAACACTGAAGCTTTCTTT. It yields the protein CATSGGRQGLANTEAFF.

The chain links TRBV4-1 to TRBJ1-2; 7 positions match TRBD1. V shed 3 bases and J 4 bases; nucleotides not matched to a gene: 14. CDR1 and CDR2 (germline): MGHRA, YSYEKL. There are 17 residues in the CDR3. As DNA, the CDR3 is TGCGCCAGCAGCCAGAGAGGGACAGCCCCAACCCGCTATGGCTACACCTTC. Encoded protein: CASSQRGTAPTRYGYTF.

This chain uses TRBV7-2 with TRBJ2-1, with TRBD2 matching 8 bases. CDR1 SGHTA and CDR2 FQGNSA come from the germline V gene. Trimming took 5 bases from V and 2 from J; bases not matched to a gene: 5. The CDR3 consists of 15 residues. Here the CDR3 DNA reads TGTGCCAGCAGCCTTAGCGGGGCCGCCTACAATGAGCAGTTCTTC. This codes for CASSLSGAAYNEQFF.

Notes on this clone: The sample contains more than one DNA sequence encoding this CDR3. This chain joins TRBV2 and TRBJ1-1; 7 nucleotides agree with TRBD1. The trim removed 4 bases at V and 1 base at J, leaving 0 bases unmatched. Germline V CDR1 and CDR2: SNHLY, FYNNEI. The CDR3 spans 13 residues. CDR3 loop: CASSGQGNTEAFF. DNA for the CDR3: TGTGCCAGCAGTGGACAGGGGAACACTGAAGCTTTCTTT.

The rearrangement joins TRBV9 to TRBJ2-1; TRBD2 aligns across 7 bases. The CDR3 is made up of 15 amino acids. The V and J ends lost 1 base and 3 bases, in that order; junction bases with no gene match: 4. Germline V gene data show CDR1 as SGDLS and CDR2 as YYNGEE. CDR3 sequence: CASSVTSEIYNEQFF. The CDR3 nucleotides are TGTGCCAGCAGCGTAACTAGCGAGATCTACAATGAGCAGTTCTTC.

This chain uses TRBV6-5 with TRBJ2-7; 11 positions match TRBD2. Germline CDR1 is MNHEY and CDR2 is SVGAGI. With 6 bases clipped from V and 6 bases from J, the junction kept 7 bases outside the gene matches. The CDR3 spans 14 residues. In DNA form, the CDR3 reads TGTGCCAGCAGAGGGACTAGCGGCGCGAGCGAGCAGTACTTC. Protein product: CASRGTSGASEQYF.

J is TRBJ2-7 and V is TRBV6-6; no clear D. This CDR3 is built from 12 residues. Trimming took 4 bases from V and 5 from J, leaving 9 bases between them. The germline V gene encodes CDR1 MNHNY and CDR2 SVGAGI (reference sequence). The CDR3, as DNA: TGTGCCAGCAGTTTAGTCAGGAACGAGCAGTACTTC. This encodes CASSLVRNEQYF.

The V gene is TRBV2, the J gene TRBJ1-5; possible D gene TRBD1, 5 bases. This CDR3 contains 14 residues. Germline CDR1 reads SNHLY; CDR2 reads FYNNEI. The V gene lost 2 bases and the J gene lost 6 bases, with 11 bases spanning the gap. This CDR3 is CASSERSGPQPQHF. The CDR3, as DNA: TGTGCCAGCAGTGAACGGTCAGGGCCTCAGCCCCAGCATTTT.

V usage is TRBV7-9 and J usage is TRBJ2-2; 9 bases map to TRBD2. Germline-derived CDR1 and CDR2 are SEHNR and FQNEAQ (reference sequence). The CDR3 totals 15 residues. Germline trimming cut 3 bases from V and 1 base from J; bases unmatched to any gene: 0. For the CDR3, the DNA is TGTGCCAGCAGCTTTAGCGGGGGGAACACCGGGGAGCTGTTTTTT. This sequence encodes CASSFSGGNTGELFF.

The CDR3 DNA reads TGTGCCAGCAGTAGCGGGGGGGCCTCTGAGCAGTACTTC. Translation gives CASSSGGASEQYF. The chain has TRBV6-6 and TRBJ2-7; 10 nucleotides agree with TRBD2. CDR3 size: 13 residues. The J segment lost 7 bases and the V segment lost 5 bases, leaving 5 bases of the junction unmatched. The germline CDR1 and CDR2 sequences are MNHNY and SVGAGI (reference sequence).

The rearrangement joins TRBV29-1 to TRBJ1-1, with D perhaps TRBD1 (6 bases). Between the trimmed V and J ends, which lost 6 bases and 0 bases, there was a span of 14 bases. The germline V gene has CDR1 SQVTM and CDR2 ANQGSEA. The CDR3 has 14 residues. CDR3 bases: TGCAGCGTGCAAGAGGGGGTGATGAACACTGAAGCTTTCTTT. This translates into CSVQEGVMNTEAFF. Supplemented by reference TRBV29-1 and TRBJ1-1, the full variable domain reads SAVISQKPSRDICQRGTSLTIQCQVDSQVTMMFWYRQQPGQSLTLIATANQGSEATYESGFVIDKFPISRPNLTFSTLTVSNMSPEDSSIYLCSVQEGVMNTEAFFGQGTRLTVV.

The chain couples TRBV20-1 to TRBJ1-1, with no clear D. Trimming took 6 bases from V and 8 from J, leaving 13 bases between them. CDR1 and CDR2 (germline): DFQATT, SNEGSKA (reference sequence). The CDR3 is made up of 11 amino acids. CDR3 nucleotide sequence: TGCAGTGCCGGGTTGTGGGAGGAAGCTTTCTTT. Encoded protein: CSAGLWEEAFF.

The J gene is TRBJ2-1, the V gene TRBV7-9, with no clear D. Trimming shortened V by 6 bases and J by 9 bases, and 15 bases separated the two germline ends. CDR3 length: 13 amino acids. The germline V gene encodes CDR1 SEHNR and CDR2 FQNEAQ (reference sequence). CDR3 region: CASRWPRGVEQFF. The CDR3 DNA is TGTGCCAGCAGATGGCCTCGCGGAGTTGAGCAGTTCTTC.

The J gene is TRBJ2-7, the V gene TRBV6-1; 9 positions match TRBD2. Germline trimming cut 1 base from V and 4 bases from J; bases unmatched to any gene: 5. The CDR3 is made up of 15 amino acids. The germline V gene has CDR1 MNHNS and CDR2 SASEGT. CDR3 bases: TGTGCCAGCAGTGAAGGCGTTAGCGGGGGTTACGAGCAGTACTTC. It specifies CASSEGVSGGYEQYF.